This T cell receptor (beta chain) appears in the sequencing data of a study of cytomegalovirus exposure and HLA in healthy donors. PCR employed 60 Vbeta and 13 Jbeta primers. The table came from immunoSEQ multiplex PCR; TCRdb's copy has only in-frame clones and leaves some out. Of some 100,000 clones in the sample, about 80% are singletons; the top ten hold 2% to 2.5%. V gave up 6 bases and J gave up 8 bases, with 13 bases separating them. Germline values: CDR1 LNHDA, CDR2 SQIVND (reference sequence). This CDR3 comprises 12 residues. The chain carries TRBV19 and TRBJ1-2; maybe TRBD1 (6 bases). The TCR comes from a human donor in good health. Sequencing used PBMCs. CDR3: CASRPDRYGYTF. The CDR3 coding sequence is TGTGCCAGTAGGCCCGACAGGTACGGCTACACCTTC.